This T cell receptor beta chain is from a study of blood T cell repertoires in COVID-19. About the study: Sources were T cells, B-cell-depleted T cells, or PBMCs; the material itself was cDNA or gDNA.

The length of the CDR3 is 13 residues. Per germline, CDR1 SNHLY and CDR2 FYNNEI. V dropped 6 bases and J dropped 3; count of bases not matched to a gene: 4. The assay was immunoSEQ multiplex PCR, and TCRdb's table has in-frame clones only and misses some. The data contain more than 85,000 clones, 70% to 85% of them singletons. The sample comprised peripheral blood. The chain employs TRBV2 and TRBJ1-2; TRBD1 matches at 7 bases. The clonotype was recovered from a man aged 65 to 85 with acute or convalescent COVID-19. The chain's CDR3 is CASSFQGDYGYTF. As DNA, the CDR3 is TGTGCCAGCAGCTTTCAGGGGGACTATGGCTACACCTTC.